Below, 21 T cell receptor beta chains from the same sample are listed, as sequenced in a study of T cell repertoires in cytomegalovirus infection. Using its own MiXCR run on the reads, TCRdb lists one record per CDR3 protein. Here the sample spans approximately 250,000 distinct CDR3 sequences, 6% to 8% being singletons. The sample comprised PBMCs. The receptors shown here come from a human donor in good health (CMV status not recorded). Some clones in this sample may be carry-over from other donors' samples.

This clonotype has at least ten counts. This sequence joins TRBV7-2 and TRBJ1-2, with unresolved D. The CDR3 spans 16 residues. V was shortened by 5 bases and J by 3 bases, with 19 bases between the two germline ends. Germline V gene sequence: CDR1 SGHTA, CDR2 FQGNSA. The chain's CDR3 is CASSGLTTGNDYGYTF. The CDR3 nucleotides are TGTGCCAGCAGCGGGCTCACTACGGGAAACGACTATGGCTACACCTTC.

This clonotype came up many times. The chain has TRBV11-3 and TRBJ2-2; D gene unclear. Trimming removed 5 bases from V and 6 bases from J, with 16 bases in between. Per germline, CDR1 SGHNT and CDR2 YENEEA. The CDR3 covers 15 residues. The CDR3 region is CASSLRLARPGELFF. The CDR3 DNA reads TGTGCCAGCAGCCTCCGTTTGGCCCGTCCCGGGGAGCTGTTTTTT.

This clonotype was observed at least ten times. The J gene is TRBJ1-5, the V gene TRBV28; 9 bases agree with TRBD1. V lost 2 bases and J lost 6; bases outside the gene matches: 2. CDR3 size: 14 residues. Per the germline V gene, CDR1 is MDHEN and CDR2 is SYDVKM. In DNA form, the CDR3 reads TGTGCCAGCAGTTTAGGGACAGGGCGTCAGCCCCAGCATTTT. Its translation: CASSLGTGRQPQHF.

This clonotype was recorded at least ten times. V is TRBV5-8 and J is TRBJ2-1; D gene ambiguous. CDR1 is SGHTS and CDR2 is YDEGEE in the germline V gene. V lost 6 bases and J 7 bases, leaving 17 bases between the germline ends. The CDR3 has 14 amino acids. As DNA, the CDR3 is TGTGCCAGCACCTCCCCGGGCGGAACAAATGAGCAGTTCTTC. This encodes CASTSPGGTNEQFF.

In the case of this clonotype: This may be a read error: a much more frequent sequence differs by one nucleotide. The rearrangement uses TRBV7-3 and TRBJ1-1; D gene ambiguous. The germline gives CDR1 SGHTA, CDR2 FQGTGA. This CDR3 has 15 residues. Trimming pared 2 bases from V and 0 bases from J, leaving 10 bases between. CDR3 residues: CASSLAGAMNTEAFF. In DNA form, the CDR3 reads TGTGCCAGCAGCTTAGCGGGAGCCATGAACACTGAAGCTTTCTTT.

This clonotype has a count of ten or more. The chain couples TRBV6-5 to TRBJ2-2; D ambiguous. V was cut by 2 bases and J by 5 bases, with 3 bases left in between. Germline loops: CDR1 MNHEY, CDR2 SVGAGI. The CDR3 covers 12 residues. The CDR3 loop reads CASSYQTGELFF. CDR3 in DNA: TGTGCCAGCAGTTACCAAACCGGGGAGCTGTTTTTT.

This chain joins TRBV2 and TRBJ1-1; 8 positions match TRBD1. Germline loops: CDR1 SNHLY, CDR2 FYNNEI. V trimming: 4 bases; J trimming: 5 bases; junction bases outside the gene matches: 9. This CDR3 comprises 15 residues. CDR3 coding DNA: TGTGCCAGCAGTGGGCAGGGGGCGCGTGGGACTGAAGCTTTCTTT. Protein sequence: CASSGQGARGTEAFF.

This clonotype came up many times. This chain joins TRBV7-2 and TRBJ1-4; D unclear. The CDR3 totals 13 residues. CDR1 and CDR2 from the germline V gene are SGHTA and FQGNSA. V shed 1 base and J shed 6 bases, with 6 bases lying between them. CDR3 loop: CASSLGSDEKLFF. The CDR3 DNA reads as TGTGCCAGCAGCTTAGGGTCTGATGAAAAACTGTTTTTT. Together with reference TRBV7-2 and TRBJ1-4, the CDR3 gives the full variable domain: GAGVSQSPSNKVTEKGKDVELRCDPISGHTALYWYRQSLGQGLEFLIYFQGNSAPDKSGLPSDRFSAERTGGSVSTLTIQRTQQEDSAVYLCASSLGSDEKLFFGSGTQLSVL.

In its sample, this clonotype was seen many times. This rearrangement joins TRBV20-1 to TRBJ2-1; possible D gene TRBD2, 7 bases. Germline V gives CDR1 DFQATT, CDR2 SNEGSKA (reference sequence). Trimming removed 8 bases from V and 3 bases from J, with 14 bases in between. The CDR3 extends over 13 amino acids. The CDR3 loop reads CSQRGGLYNEQFF. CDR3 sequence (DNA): TGCAGTCAGAGGGGGGGACTCTACAATGAGCAGTTCTTC.

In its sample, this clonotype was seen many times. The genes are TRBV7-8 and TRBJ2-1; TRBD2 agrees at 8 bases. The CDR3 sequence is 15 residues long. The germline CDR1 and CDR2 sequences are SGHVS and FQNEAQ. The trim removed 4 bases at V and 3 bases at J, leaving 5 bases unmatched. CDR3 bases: TGTGCCAGCAGCTCGGCGGGGGGCCTCTACAATGAGCAGTTCTTC. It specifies CASSSAGGLYNEQFF.

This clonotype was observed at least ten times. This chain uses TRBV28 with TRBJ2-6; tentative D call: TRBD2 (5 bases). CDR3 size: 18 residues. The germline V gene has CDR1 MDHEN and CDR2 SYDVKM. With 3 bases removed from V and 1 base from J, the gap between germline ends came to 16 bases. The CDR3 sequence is CASSFRESGKSGANVLTF. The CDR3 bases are TGTGCCAGCAGTTTTCGGGAATCGGGGAAGTCTGGGGCCAACGTCCTGACTTTC. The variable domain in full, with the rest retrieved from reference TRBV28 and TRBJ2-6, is DVKVTQSSRYLVKRTGEKVFLECVQDMDHENMFWYRQDPGLGLRLIYFSYDVKMKEKGDIPEGYSVSREKKERFSLILESASTNQTSMYLCASSFRESGKSGANVLTFGAGSRLTVL.

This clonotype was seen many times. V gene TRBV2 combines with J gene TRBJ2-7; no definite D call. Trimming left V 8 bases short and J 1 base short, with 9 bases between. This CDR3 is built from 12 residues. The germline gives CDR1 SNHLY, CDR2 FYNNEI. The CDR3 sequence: CASWKASYEQYF. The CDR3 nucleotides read TGTGCCAGCTGGAAAGCTTCCTACGAGCAGTACTTC. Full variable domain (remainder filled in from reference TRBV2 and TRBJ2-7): EPEVTQTPSHQVTQMGQEVILRCVPISNHLYFYWYRQILGQKVEFLVSFYNNEISEKSEIFDDQFSVERPDGSNFTLKIRSTKLEDSAMYFCASWKASYEQYFGPGTRLTVT.

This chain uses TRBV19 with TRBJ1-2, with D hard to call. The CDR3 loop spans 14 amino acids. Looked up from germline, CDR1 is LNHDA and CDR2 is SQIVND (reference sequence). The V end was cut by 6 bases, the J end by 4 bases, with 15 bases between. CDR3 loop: CASSSVGRPYGYTF. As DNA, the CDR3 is TGTGCCAGTAGCTCCGTCGGCAGACCCTATGGCTACACCTTC.

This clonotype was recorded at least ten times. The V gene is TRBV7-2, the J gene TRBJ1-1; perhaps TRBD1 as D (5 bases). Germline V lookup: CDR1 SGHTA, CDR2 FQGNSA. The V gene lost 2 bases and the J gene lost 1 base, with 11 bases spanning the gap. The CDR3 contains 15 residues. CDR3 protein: CASSLSDTRNTEAFF. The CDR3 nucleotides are TGTGCCAGCAGCTTATCGGACACCAGGAACACTGAAGCTTTCTTT.

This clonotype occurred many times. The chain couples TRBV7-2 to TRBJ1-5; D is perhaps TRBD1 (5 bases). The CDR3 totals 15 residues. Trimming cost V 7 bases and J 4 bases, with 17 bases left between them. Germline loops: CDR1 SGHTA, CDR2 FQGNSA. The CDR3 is CASTTLAGINQPQHF. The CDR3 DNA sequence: TGTGCCAGCACCACATTGGCAGGGATAAATCAGCCCCAGCATTTT.

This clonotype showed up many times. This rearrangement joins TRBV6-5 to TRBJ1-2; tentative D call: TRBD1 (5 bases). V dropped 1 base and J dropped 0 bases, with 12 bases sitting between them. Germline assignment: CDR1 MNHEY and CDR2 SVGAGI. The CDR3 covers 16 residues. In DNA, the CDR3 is TGTGCCAGCAGTTACTTGGGGGGTAGTTCTAACTATGGCTACACCTTC. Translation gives CASSYLGGSSNYGYTF.

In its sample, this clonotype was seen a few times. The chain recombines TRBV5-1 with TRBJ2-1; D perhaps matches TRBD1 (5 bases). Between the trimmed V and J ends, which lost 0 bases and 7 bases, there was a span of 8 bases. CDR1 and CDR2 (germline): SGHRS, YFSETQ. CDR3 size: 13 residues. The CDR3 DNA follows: TGCGCCAGCAGCTTGGGGGGCGAAAATGAGCAGTTCTTC. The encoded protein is CASSLGGENEQFF.

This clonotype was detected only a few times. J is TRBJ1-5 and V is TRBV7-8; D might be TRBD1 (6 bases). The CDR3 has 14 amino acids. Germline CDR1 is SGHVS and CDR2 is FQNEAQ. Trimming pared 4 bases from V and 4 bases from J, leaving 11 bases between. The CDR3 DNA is TGTGCCAGCAGCTCCTCAGACAGGAATCAGCCCCAGCATTTT. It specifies CASSSSDRNQPQHF.

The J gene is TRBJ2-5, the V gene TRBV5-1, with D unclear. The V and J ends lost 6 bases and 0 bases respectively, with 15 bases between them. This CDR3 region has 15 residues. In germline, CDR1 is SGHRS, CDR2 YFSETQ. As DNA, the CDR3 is TGCGCCAGCAAGCAAGAAGGAGAGTACCAAGAGACCCAGTACTTC. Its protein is CASKQEGEYQETQYF.

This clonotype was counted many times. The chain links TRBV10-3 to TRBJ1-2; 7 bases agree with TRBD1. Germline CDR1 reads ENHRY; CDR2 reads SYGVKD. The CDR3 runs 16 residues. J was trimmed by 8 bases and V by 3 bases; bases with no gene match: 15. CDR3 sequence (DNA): TGTGCCATCAGTGACGCCGGCCCGGGACAGCTAATCGGCTACACCTTC. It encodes CAISDAGPGQLIGYTF.

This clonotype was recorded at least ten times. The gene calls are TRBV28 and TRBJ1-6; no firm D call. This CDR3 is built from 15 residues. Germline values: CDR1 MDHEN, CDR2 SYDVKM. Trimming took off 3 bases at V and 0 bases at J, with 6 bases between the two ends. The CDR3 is CASSFGSSYNSPLHF. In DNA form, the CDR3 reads TGTGCCAGCAGTTTCGGCAGCTCCTATAATTCACCCCTCCACTTT.